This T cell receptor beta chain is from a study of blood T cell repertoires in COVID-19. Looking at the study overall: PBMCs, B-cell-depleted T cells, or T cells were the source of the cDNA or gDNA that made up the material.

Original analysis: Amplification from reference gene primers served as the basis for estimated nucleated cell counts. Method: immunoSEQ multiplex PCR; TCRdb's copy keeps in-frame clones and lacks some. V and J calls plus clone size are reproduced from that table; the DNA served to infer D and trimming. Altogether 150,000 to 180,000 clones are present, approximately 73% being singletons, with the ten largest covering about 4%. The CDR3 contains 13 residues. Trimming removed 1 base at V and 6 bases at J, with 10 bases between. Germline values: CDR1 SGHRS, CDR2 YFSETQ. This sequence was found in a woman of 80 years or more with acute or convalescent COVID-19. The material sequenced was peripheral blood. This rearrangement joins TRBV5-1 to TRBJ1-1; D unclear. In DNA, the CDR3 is TGCGCCAGCAGCTTGCCAACCGGGGCTGAAGCTTTCTTT. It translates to CASSLPTGAEAFF.